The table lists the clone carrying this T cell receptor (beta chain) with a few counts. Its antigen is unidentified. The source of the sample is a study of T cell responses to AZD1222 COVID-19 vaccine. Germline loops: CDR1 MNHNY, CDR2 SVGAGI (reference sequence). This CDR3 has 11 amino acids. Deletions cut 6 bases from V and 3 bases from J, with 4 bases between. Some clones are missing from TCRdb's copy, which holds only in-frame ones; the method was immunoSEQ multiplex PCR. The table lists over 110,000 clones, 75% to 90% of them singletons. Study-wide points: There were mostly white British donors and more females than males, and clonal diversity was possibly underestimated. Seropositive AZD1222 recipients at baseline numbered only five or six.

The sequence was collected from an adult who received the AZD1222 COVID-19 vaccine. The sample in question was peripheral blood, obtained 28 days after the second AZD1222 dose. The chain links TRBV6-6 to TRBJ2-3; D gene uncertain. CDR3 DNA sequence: TGTGCCAGCAGATTTACAGATACGCAGTATTTT. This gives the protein CASRFTDTQYF.